These 12 T cell receptor beta chains came from one sample sequenced in a study of T cells after yellow fever vaccination. MiXCR, run by TCRdb on the 5' RACE reads, gives a single entry per CDR3 protein. This sample has about 350,000 distinct CDR3 sequences, with roughly 7.5% found just once. Sequences were derived from PBMCs, sampled roughly 47 days after the first yellow fever vaccination. These TCRs come from a man younger than 35 who received the YFV17D yellow fever vaccine.

The chain recombines TRBV20-1 with TRBJ2-3; 8 bases map to TRBD1. V was pared by 6 bases and J by 4 bases, with 6 bases of the junction left unmatched. The CDR3 runs to 13 residues. Looked up from germline, CDR1 is DFQATT and CDR2 is SNEGSKA (reference sequence). The CDR3: CSALLQGADTQYF. The CDR3 DNA is TGCAGTGCGCTTCTACAGGGGGCAGATACGCAGTATTTT.

This chain joins TRBV20-1 and TRBJ1-3; D is unclear. The CDR3 spans 13 residues. Germline lookup yields CDR1 DFQATT and CDR2 SNEGSKA (reference sequence). With 8 bases removed from V and 0 bases from J, the gap between germline ends came to 11 bases. CDR3 in amino acids: CSPSRASGNTIYF. As DNA, the CDR3 is TGCAGTCCCAGCCGGGCCTCTGGAAACACCATATATTTT.

This clonotype was observed at least ten times. The rearrangement links TRBV20-1 to TRBJ2-7, with a tentative D call TRBD2 (6 bases). Germline assignment: CDR1 DFQATT and CDR2 SNEGSKA (reference sequence). This CDR3 comprises 11 residues. CDR3 amino acids: CSARDRGGAWV. The CDR3 region has the DNA TGCAGTGCTAGAGATCGGGGAGGAGCGTGGGTC.

This clonotype was seen repeatedly, ten times or more. The V gene is TRBV24-1, the J gene TRBJ2-5; tentatively, D is TRBD1 (6 bases). The germline CDR1 and CDR2 sequences are KGHDR and SFDVKD. V shed 3 bases and J shed 1 base, with 14 bases lying between them. The CDR3 loop spans 16 amino acids. CDR3 in amino acids: CATSDPQGWPQETQYF. CDR3 DNA sequence: TGTGCCACCAGTGATCCACAGGGTTGGCCCCAAGAGACCCAGTACTTC.

This sequence joins TRBV4-1 and TRBJ1-2; no reliable D call. Germline CDR1 MGHRA, CDR2 YSYEKL. The CDR3 is made up of 17 amino acids. The V and J ends lost 0 bases and 1 base respectively, with 15 bases between them. The CDR3 spells CASSQDDMGSLNYGYTF. The CDR3 DNA reads as TGCGCCAGCAGCCAAGATGATATGGGTTCCCTTAACTATGGCTACACCTTC.

This clonotype was recorded a few times. The chain has TRBV20-1 and TRBJ1-1, with TRBD1 matching 9 bases. The CDR3 is made up of 13 amino acids. V gave up 5 bases and J gave up 1 base; unmatched junction bases: 2. The V gene's germline CDR1 is DFQATT and CDR2 SNEGSKA (reference sequence). The CDR3 DNA is TGCAGTGCTCCGGGACAGGGGAACACTGAAGCTTTCTTT. Translated, it gives CSAPGQGNTEAFF.

In this sample, this clonotype turned up a few times. V and J are TRBV4-3 and TRBJ2-1; the D gene is possibly TRBD2 (6 bases). The CDR3 has 17 residues. The V end was cut by 0 bases, the J end by 7 bases, with 19 bases between. Germline assignment: CDR1 LGHNA and CDR2 YSLEER. CDR3 sequence reads: CASSQDRVGGVLNEQFF. The CDR3 DNA reads TGCGCCAGCAGCCAAGATAGGGTTGGCGGGGTTTTGAATGAGCAGTTCTTC.

This clonotype was seen only a few times. The chain uses TRBV7-3 and TRBJ2-1; D is perhaps TRBD1 (5 bases). CDR3 length equals 17 residues. Trimming stripped 4 bases from V and 10 bases from J, with 26 bases between. Looked up from germline, CDR1 is SGHTA and CDR2 is FQGTGA. In DNA form, the CDR3 reads TGTGCCAGCAGCTCCCTAGGGGAAGGACCCTTTTACGGGGAGCAGTTCTTC. The encoded protein is CASSSLGEGPFYGEQFF.

The rearrangement joins TRBV20-1 to TRBJ2-1; 10 nucleotides align to TRBD2. Germline assignment: CDR1 DFQATT and CDR2 SNEGSKA (reference sequence). The junction had 14 bases not matched to a gene; V was cut back by 5 bases and J by 10 bases. The CDR3 loop spans 15 amino acids. CDR3 sequence reads: CSAQRPLAGHVEQFF. CDR3 DNA: TGCAGTGCTCAGAGGCCACTAGCGGGGCATGTGGAGCAGTTCTTC.

This clonotype came up a few times. The J gene is TRBJ1-1, the V gene TRBV5-1; perhaps TRBD1 as D (5 bases). This CDR3 spans 17 amino acids. Germline V gives CDR1 SGHRS, CDR2 YFSETQ. Trimming stripped 1 base from V and 6 bases from J, with 22 bases between. This CDR3 is CASSLRQPGVILAEAFF. CDR3 in DNA: TGCGCCAGCAGCTTGAGACAACCGGGGGTGATATTAGCTGAAGCTTTCTTT.

The chain is built from TRBV29-1 and TRBJ1-1; D possibly corresponds to TRBD1 (5 bases). The length of the CDR3 is 14 residues. Germline CDR1 reads SQVTM; CDR2 reads ANQGSEA. The ends were cut back, 7 bases at V and 1 base at J, with 16 bases in the middle. CDR3: CSARGTEENTEAFF. The CDR3 region has the DNA TGCAGCGCCCGAGGGACTGAGGAGAACACTGAAGCTTTCTTT.

This clonotype turned up a few times. The chain has TRBV27 and TRBJ1-1; 9 positions agree with TRBD1. Germline V gives CDR1 MNHEY, CDR2 SMNVEV (reference sequence). The V segment lost 5 bases and the J segment 6 bases; nucleotides outside the gene matches: 10. CDR3 length: 15 residues. CDR3 in DNA: TGTGCCAGCAGTACCCCCGGGACAGGGAGATCTGAAGCTTTCTTT. It yields the protein CASSTPGTGRSEAFF.